This record concerns one TCR beta chain sequence. The antigen this receptor binds is unknown. Base qualities were left out, and no much larger clone turns up one base away. V loses 5 bases of germline sequence and J loses 0 bases, and the interval between the two ends is 11 bases. According to the germline V gene (reference sequence), CDR1 reads PRHDT and CDR2 reads FYEKMQ. Counted from cysteine to phenylalanine, this CDR3 has 15 amino acids. CDR3 DNA is the only sequence kept; it has 45 bases, read in frame from the first base. The sample belongs to a study of control samples from healthy donors and cancer patients (TCRdb year 2020). The library was obtained by the immunoSEQ multiplex PCR assay. Entries here come from immuneACCESS through TCRdb and include only in-frame sequences with V and J called. Some clones fail to appear in such tables; in the studies checked, an unresolved V gene covers under half of the shortfall, and the cause of the remainder is unknown. The table for this sample lists around 100,000 clones; roughly 92% of them were counted only once. Jointly, the top ten make up about 3% of the sample.

The chain is made from TRBV13 and TRBJ1-3, with the D gene not confidently named. Sequences were obtained from blood. This clonotype was sampled from a human donor in good health. The donor label of this sample is uncertain. This receptor carries the CDR3 CASSHALSSGNTIYF. The DNA sequence follows: TGTGCCAGCAGCCACGCGTTAAGCTCTGGAAACACCATATATTTT.